This T cell receptor (beta chain) was observed in a study of blood T cell repertoires in COVID-19. Study-wide background: Acute and convalescent COVID-19 specimens originated in the United States, Italy and Spain.

The germline V gene encodes CDR1 SGHAT and CDR2 FQDESV (reference sequence). The CDR3 spans 15 residues. V was shortened by 0 bases and J by 0 bases, with 7 bases between the two germline ends. In the study's own analysis: Reference gene primer amplification yielded estimated nucleated cell counts. Produced via immunoSEQ multiplex PCR; TCRdb's table is partial and in-frame only. That table furnishes V, J and clone size, whereas the DNA furnished D and trimming. The sample has more than 150,000 clones, 94% seen once. The sequenced sample was peripheral blood. This clonotype was obtained from a man in his thirties or forties with COVID-19, enrolled during active disease. The rearrangement links TRBV11-1 to TRBJ2-3; possibly TRBD2 for D (6 bases). CDR3 region: CASSLARESTDTQYF. The CDR3 region has the DNA TGTGCCAGCAGCTTAGCACGGGAGAGCACAGATACGCAGTATTTT.